This TCR beta chain was documented in a study of immune evolution from preneoplasia to lung adenocarcinoma. Study results and caveats: T cell clonality was higher in KRAS-mutant than EGFR-mutant or wild-type nodules. Normal lung had the highest top T cell clone frequencies.

Clones were read by immunoSEQ multiplex PCR, and TCRdb kept only the in-frame ones, dropping some. The sample contains fewer than 50,000 clones, around 79% of which appear only once. Each case's diagnosis was confirmed by two pathologists on H&E. Worth noting for this clone: Its antigen is undetermined.

CDR1 and CDR2 from the germline V gene are SGHVS and FNYEAQ. The V end was cut by 1 base, the J end by 8 bases, with 15 bases between. This CDR3 is built from 15 residues. This receptor was identified in a person in their sixties with lung adenocarcinoma. The sequenced sample was FFPE invasive lung adenocarcinoma tissue. The chain is built from TRBV7-6 and TRBJ2-1; TRBD2 might be the D (6 bases). The CDR3 bases are TGTGCCAGCAGCTTAGGTGCGGGAAGGGGTTATGAGCAGTTCTTC. Translating it yields CASSLGAGRGYEQFF.